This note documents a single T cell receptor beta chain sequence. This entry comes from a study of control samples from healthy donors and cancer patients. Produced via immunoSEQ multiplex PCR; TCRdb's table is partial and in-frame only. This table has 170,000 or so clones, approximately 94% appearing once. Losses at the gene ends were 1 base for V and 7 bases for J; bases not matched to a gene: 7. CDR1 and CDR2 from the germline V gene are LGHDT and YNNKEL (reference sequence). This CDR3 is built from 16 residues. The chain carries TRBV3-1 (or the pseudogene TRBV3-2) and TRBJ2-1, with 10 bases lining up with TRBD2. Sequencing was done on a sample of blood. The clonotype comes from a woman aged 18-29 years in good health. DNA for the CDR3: TGTGCCAGCAGCCAAGGTATCGGACTAGCGGTAAATGAGCAGTTCTTC. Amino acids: CASSQGIGLAVNEQFF.